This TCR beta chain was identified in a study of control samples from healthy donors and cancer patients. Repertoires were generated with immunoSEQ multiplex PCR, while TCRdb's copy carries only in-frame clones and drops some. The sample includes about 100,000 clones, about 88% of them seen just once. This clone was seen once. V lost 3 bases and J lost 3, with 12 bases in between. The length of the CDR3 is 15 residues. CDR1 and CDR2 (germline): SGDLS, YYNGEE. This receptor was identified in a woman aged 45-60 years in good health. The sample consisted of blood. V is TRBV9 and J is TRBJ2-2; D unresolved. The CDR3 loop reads CASSGGLGYTGELFF. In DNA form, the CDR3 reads TGTGCCAGCAGCGGAGGTCTCGGATACACCGGGGAGCTGTTTTTT.